The T cell receptor (delta chain) under discussion was sequenced for a study of Vδ1+ human thymocytes. Broader study findings: Thymic TRG and TRD repertoires appeared highly polyclonal, with Gaussian CDR3 length distributions.

The CDR3 contains 22 residues. Germline V gene lookup returns CDR1 TSWWSYY and CDR2 QGS. Losses at the gene ends were 3 bases for V and 0 bases for J; bases not matched to a gene: 24. Sequences come from RNA converted to cDNA by reverse transcription. Pooled V-gene forward primers with one constant-region reverse primer generated the CDR3 amplicons by multiplex PCR. TCRdb reapplied CATT to the multiplex PCR reads. This sample carries about 75,000 delta-chain clones, about 30% of them seen once, and the ten largest clones take 0.2% to 0.3%. Regarding this clone: Its antigen is still unknown. The sample carries other DNA sequences with the same CDR3.

The chain carries TRDV1 and TRDJ1; 8 bases match TRDD3. What was sequenced was Vdelta1+ gamma-delta thymocytes from the thymus. As for subset: FACS-sorted CD3+ TCRalphabeta- TCRVdelta1+ TCRVdelta2- thymocytes. The source is a boy in the first two years of life who had congenital heart surgery. DNA of the CDR3: TGTGCTCTTGGGGATTACATAAGGGTTCTGGGGGACACATGGTCGTACACCGATAAACTCATCTTT. This sequence encodes CALGDYIRVLGDTWSYTDKLIF.